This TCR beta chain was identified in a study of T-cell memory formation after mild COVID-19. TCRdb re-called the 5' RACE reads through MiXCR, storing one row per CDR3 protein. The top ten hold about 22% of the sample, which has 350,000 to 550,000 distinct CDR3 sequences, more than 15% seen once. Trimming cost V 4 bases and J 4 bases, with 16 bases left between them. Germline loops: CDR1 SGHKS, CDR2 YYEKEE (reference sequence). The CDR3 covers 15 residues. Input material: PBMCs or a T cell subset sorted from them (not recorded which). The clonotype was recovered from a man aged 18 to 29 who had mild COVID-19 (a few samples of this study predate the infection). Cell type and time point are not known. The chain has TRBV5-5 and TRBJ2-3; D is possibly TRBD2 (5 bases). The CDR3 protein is CASSADPREADTQYF. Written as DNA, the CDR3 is TGTGCCAGCAGCGCGGACCCCCGGGAAGCAGATACGCAGTATTTT.